This T cell receptor beta chain came from a study of cytomegalovirus exposure and HLA in healthy donors. Germline loops: CDR1 MNHEY, CDR2 SMNVEV (reference sequence). The CDR3 length is 14 residues. V lost 0 bases, J lost 4 bases, and 9 bases lay in between. The method was immunoSEQ multiplex PCR; TCRdb's version includes in-frame clones alone and lacks a portion of them. The sample yields 120,000 to 150,000 clones, approximately 89% seen once. The rearrangement joins TRBV27 to TRBJ1-2, with no clear D. Sequences were obtained from PBMCs. This clonotype was obtained from a young man in good health and CMV-seronegative. The CDR3 loop reads CASSLSAGSYGYTF. The CDR3 bases are TGTGCCAGCAGTTTATCTGCGGGGAGCTATGGCTACACCTTC.